The 21 T cell receptor beta chains listed next were all sequenced from one sample in a study of shared clonotypes between healthy human individuals. The table came from immunoSEQ multiplex PCR; TCRdb's copy has only in-frame clones and leaves some out. The data contain about 120,000 clones, about 62% of them singletons. Sequenced sample: memory CD8+ T cells sorted from blood. Sample subset: CD45RO+ cells pooled with CCR7-negative TemRA cells. These receptors were obtained from a woman aged 25 to 39 in good health.

As to this clone: Distinct nucleotide sequences in the sample also encode this CDR3. This chain joins TRBV7-9 and TRBJ2-1; D unresolved. V shed 5 bases and J shed 4 bases, with 18 bases lying between them. The germline gives CDR1 SEHNR, CDR2 FQNEAQ (reference sequence). CDR3 size: 16 residues. In DNA, the CDR3 is TGTGCCAGCAGCCCCAGAGGCGGCTCGGCTTACAATGAGCAGTTCTTC. This gives the protein CASSPRGGSAYNEQFF. Based on the CDR3 plus reference TRBV7-9 and TRBJ2-1, the full variable domain is DTGVSQNPRHKITKRGQNVTFRCDPISEHNRLYWYRQTLGQGPEFLTYFQNEAQLEKSRLLSDRFSAERPKGSFSTLEIQRTEQGDSAMYLCASSPRGGSAYNEQFFGPGTRLTVL.

In this sample, this clone turned up a few times. The chain links TRBV6-6 to TRBJ2-2; D is unclear. Trimming pared 2 bases from V and 2 bases from J, leaving 6 bases between. Germline V lookup: CDR1 MNHNY, CDR2 SVGAGI (reference sequence). The CDR3 has 14 residues. The CDR3: CASSYARNTGELFF. The CDR3 nucleotides read TGTGCCAGCAGTTACGCCAGAAACACCGGGGAGCTGTTTTTT.

The count of this clone is one. The rearrangement joins TRBV25-1 to TRBJ2-7; tentative D call: TRBD1 (6 bases). In germline, CDR1 is MGHDK, CDR2 SYGVNS. V shed 3 bases and J shed 0 bases, with 15 bases lying between them. This CDR3 is built from 16 residues. The CDR3 nucleotides are TGTGCCAGCAGTGACCACCGGGACAAGAGCTCCTACGAGCAGTACTTC. Translating gives CASSDHRDKSSYEQYF.

V usage is TRBV11-2 and J usage is TRBJ1-2, with 7 bases matching TRBD1. The CDR3 contains 15 residues. Per the germline V gene, CDR1 is SGHAT and CDR2 is FQNNGV. J lost 0 bases, V lost 5 bases, and 6 bases had no gene match. In nucleotides, the CDR3 is TGTGCCAGCAGCACCCGGGACAGAACTAACTATGGCTACACCTTC. Encoded protein: CASSTRDRTNYGYTF.

The rearrangement links TRBV2 to TRBJ1-1; D call uncertain. Germline-derived CDR1 and CDR2 are SNHLY and FYNNEI. The V end lost 1 base, the J end lost 5 bases, and 8 bases lay between the germline ends. CDR3 length equals 13 residues. The CDR3 here is CASSEGGRTEAFF. In nucleotides, the CDR3 is TGTGCCAGCAGTGAAGGGGGAAGGACTGAAGCTTTCTTT.

The V call is TRBV7-9, the J call TRBJ2-5; TRBD2 aligns across 8 bases. V dropped 6 bases and J dropped 1; count of bases not matched to a gene: 4. CDR1 is SEHNR, CDR2 FQNEAQ, per germline (reference sequence). This CDR3 region has 14 residues. In DNA, the CDR3 is TGTGCCAGCAGTGCACTAGCGGTCCAAGAGACCCAGTACTTC. This gives the protein CASSALAVQETQYF.

J is TRBJ1-5 and V is TRBV19; maybe TRBD1 (5 bases). CDR3 length: 14 amino acids. Germline-derived CDR1 and CDR2 are LNHDA and SQIVND (reference sequence). Trimming cost V 6 bases and J 5 bases, with 14 bases left between them. CDR3 sequence reads: CASSPGAGYQPQHF. Written as DNA, the CDR3 is TGTGCCAGTAGCCCTGGGGCAGGTTATCAGCCCCAGCATTTT.

As regards this clone: This same CDR3 is encoded by further DNA sequences in the sample. The chain is built from TRBV9 and TRBJ2-2, with D perhaps being TRBD1 or TRBD2 (5 bases each). V was shortened by 2 bases and J by 5 bases, with 10 bases between the two germline ends. The CDR3 covers 14 residues. The germline V gene encodes CDR1 SGDLS and CDR2 YYNGEE. The CDR3 loop is CASSVAWGTGELFF. The CDR3 coding sequence is TGTGCCAGCAGCGTGGCCTGGGGGACCGGGGAGCTGTTTTTT.

The rearrangement uses TRBV5-1 and TRBJ2-1; D possibly corresponds to TRBD2 (5 bases). This CDR3 comprises 16 residues. The V end lost 0 bases, the J end lost 8 bases, and 18 bases lay between the germline ends. Looked up from germline, CDR1 is SGHRS and CDR2 is YFSETQ. Written as DNA, the CDR3 is TGCGCCAGCAGCTTGGCGGTACGAGGGTTTGGAGATGAGCAGTTCTTC. It yields the protein CASSLAVRGFGDEQFF.

This chain uses TRBV10-2 with TRBJ2-7; no reliable D call. CDR3 length: 15 residues. The ends were cut back, 3 bases at V and 0 bases at J, with 12 bases in the middle. Germline loops: CDR1 WSHSY, CDR2 SAAADI. As DNA, the CDR3 is TGCGCCAGCAGTGATCCGGTGGGCAGCTCCTACGAGCAGTACTTC. Amino acids: CASSDPVGSSYEQYF.

This chain uses TRBV28 with TRBJ2-3, with 7 bases lining up with TRBD2. V shed 6 bases, J shed 6 bases, and the junction held 9 bases outside the gene matches. Per the germline V gene, CDR1 is MDHEN and CDR2 is SYDVKM. CDR3 length: 14 amino acids. The CDR3 loop reads CASRNTAGVDTQYF. The CDR3 DNA follows: TGTGCCAGCAGGAACACCGCGGGAGTTGATACGCAGTATTTT.

The rearrangement links TRBV25-1 to TRBJ1-1; D remains ambiguous. Germline values: CDR1 MGHDK, CDR2 SYGVNS. Deletions cut 4 bases from V and 1 base from J, with 19 bases between. The CDR3 extends over 17 amino acids. CDR3 sequence reads: CASSGADPPTGNTEAFF. The CDR3 coding sequence is TGTGCCAGCAGTGGAGCGGACCCACCCACGGGGAACACTGAAGCTTTCTTT.

This clone has more than one count but fewer than ten. V and J are TRBV19 and TRBJ2-2, with D perhaps matching TRBD2 (6 bases). CDR1 LNHDA and CDR2 SQIVND come from the germline V gene (reference sequence). Trimming removed 10 bases from V and 3 bases from J, with 18 bases in between. This CDR3 has 15 amino acids. In nucleotides, the CDR3 is TGTGCCACCCAGTCGGGCAGGGACTACACCGGGGAGCTGTTTTTT. Translated: CATQSGRDYTGELFF.

The rearrangement joins TRBV5-8 to TRBJ1-2, with D possibly TRBD1 on 6 matching bases. Germline-derived CDR1 and CDR2 are SGHTS and YDEGEE. V lost 4 bases, J lost 3 bases, and 10 bases lay in between. The CDR3 runs 13 residues. The CDR3 region has the DNA TGTGCCAGCAGCGCCTCAGGGGACTATGGCTACACCTTC. This gives the protein CASSASGDYGYTF. The complete variable domain, with remaining parts taken from reference TRBV5-8 and TRBJ1-2, reads EAGVTQSPTHLIKTRGQQATLRCSPISGHTSVYWYQQALGLGLQFLLWYDEGEERNRGNFPPRFSGRQFPNYSSELNVNALELEDSALYLCASSASGDYGYTFGSGTRLTVV.

This clone showed up just a few times. This chain's CDR3 is CSVEDRGPTNEKLFF. CDR3 coding DNA: TGCAGCGTTGAAGATCGGGGGCCAACTAATGAAAAACTGTTTTTT. The chain links TRBV29-1 to TRBJ1-4, with a tentative D call TRBD1 (6 bases). The CDR3 runs 15 residues. V lost 0 bases and J 0 bases, leaving 8 bases between the germline ends. The V gene's germline CDR1 is SQVTM and CDR2 ANQGSEA. The full variable domain, completed using reference TRBV29-1 and TRBJ1-4, is SAVISQKPSRDICQRGTSLTIQCQVDSQVTMMFWYRQQPGQSLTLIATANQGSEATYESGFVIDKFPISRPNLTFSTLTVSNMSPEDSSIYLCSVEDRGPTNEKLFFGSGTQLSVL.

This clone turned up a few times. The CDR3 DNA reads as TGTGCCAGCCGAGTTACAGGGGGCCAGGACACTGAAGCTTTCTTT. Amino acids: CASRVTGGQDTEAFF. The rearrangement links TRBV7-3 to TRBJ1-1; 9 bases match TRBD1. The ends lost 8 bases at V and 3 bases at J; junction bases unmatched: 10. Per germline, CDR1 SGHTA and CDR2 FQGTGA. CDR3 size: 15 residues.

This clone was observed a single time. This chain links TRBV6-1 with TRBJ2-7; D gene uncertain. The V gene's germline CDR1 is MNHNS and CDR2 SASEGT. The CDR3 is made up of 14 amino acids. V was pared by 4 bases and J by 0 bases, with 10 bases between. The CDR3 DNA reads TGTGCCAGCAGTGCCTCCTTCGCCTCCTACGAGCAGTACTTC. This gives the protein CASSASFASYEQYF.

The table lists this clone with a count of one. This chain connects TRBV29-1 to TRBJ1-1; tentative D call: TRBD1 (6 bases). The CDR3 runs to 17 residues. Trimming removed 6 bases from V and 3 bases from J, with 26 bases in between. CDR1 is SQVTM and CDR2 is ANQGSEA in the germline V gene. The chain's CDR3 is CSVPNLETGCCYTEAFF. CDR3 bases: TGCAGCGTCCCGAATCTGGAGACAGGCTGTTGCTACACTGAAGCTTTCTTT.

The gene calls are TRBV14 and TRBJ2-1, with 7 positions matching TRBD1. V shed 0 bases, J shed 9 bases, and the junction held 17 bases outside the gene matches. CDR3 length: 18 amino acids. From germline, CDR1 is SGHDN and CDR2 FVKESK. CDR3 sequence reads: CASSQESQGVIFRGEQFF. The CDR3 nucleotides are TGTGCCAGCAGCCAAGAATCCCAGGGGGTTATATTTCGTGGTGAGCAGTTCTTC.

This chain uses TRBV10-3 with TRBJ1-1; tentative D call: TRBD1 (6 bases). The germline V gene encodes CDR1 ENHRY and CDR2 SYGVKD. This CDR3 comprises 12 residues. V gave up 3 bases and J gave up 8 bases, with 10 bases separating them. CDR3 sequence: CAISDPDREAFF. DNA for the CDR3: TGTGCCATCAGTGACCCTGACAGGGAAGCTTTCTTT.

In this sample, this clone turned up a few times. The chain has TRBV4-2 and TRBJ2-7; 9 bases are shared with TRBD2. The germline V gene has CDR1 LGHNA and CDR2 YNFKEQ. Trimming cost V 1 base and J 4 bases; bases outside gene matches: 2. The CDR3 is 14 residues long. Here the CDR3 DNA reads TGTGCCAGCAGCCAAGGACTAGCGGAATACGAGCAGTACTTC. Protein product: CASSQGLAEYEQYF.